This T cell receptor (beta chain) was retrieved from a study of blood T cells in healthy people across ages. Study-level background: About one barcoded TCR beta cDNA was captured per two T cells. General study points: It was found that TCR beta diversity correlated strongly with the percentage of naive T cells. Expanded clonotype changes were possibly confounded by unknown donor CMV status.

Staff drew ten milliliters of peripheral blood from each donor. CDR1 and CDR2 (germline): ENHRY, SYGVKD. The length of the CDR3 is 12 residues. Trimming stripped 7 bases from V and 1 base from J, with 4 bases between. A second PCR of roughly 7 to 11 cycles used a sample-barcoded 5' primer and a J-beta primer mix. Using its own MiXCR run on the 5' RACE reads, TCRdb lists one record per CDR3 protein. Here the sample spans 850,000 or so distinct CDR3 sequences, under 35% being singletons. Of note for this clonotype: The antigen is not known.

The sequenced sample was blood. The chain recombines TRBV10-3 with TRBJ2-2; D is undetermined. This clonotype was sampled from a woman of 80 years or more in good health. The CDR3 here is CAIKQNTGELFF. In DNA, the CDR3 is TGTGCCATCAAGCAGAACACCGGGGAGCTGTTTTTT.